This T cell receptor (beta chain) was documented in a study of molecular identifiers for immune sequencing clone quantification. Study-level results: Amid around 900,000 naive cells, spiked Jurkat TCR RNA from one cell was reportedly still detectable. In naive cells, clones above 20 RNA copies held under 1% of molecules, whereas in effector cells they held over 98%.

Bulk TCR libraries used previously described methods and listed TCR primers. A single record per CDR3 protein comes from TCRdb applying MiXCR to the PCR reads. Of around 460,000 distinct CDR3 sequences in the sample, less than 30% were seen once. The germline V and J ends were trimmed by 1 base and 2 bases, with 7 bases remaining between them. The CDR3 totals 14 residues. Germline CDR1 LGHNA, CDR2 YSLEER. This clonotype showed up many times. Its specificity is not known. Naive CD8 T cells were FACS-sorted by CD8+CD4-CCR7+CD45RA+ markers. The receptor's source is a human donor in good health. Some libraries in this study had Jurkat cell RNA spiked in. The sample was naive CD8+ T cells from blood, with Jurkat cell RNA spiked in. Subset indicated: FACS-sorted CD8+CD4-CCR7+CD45RA+ naive T cells. The J gene is TRBJ2-3, the V gene TRBV4-3; D is unclear. DNA for the CDR3: TGCGCCAGCAGCCAAGGCGGATCCACAGATACGCAGTATTTT. It encodes CASSQGGSTDTQYF.